Detailed here is one T cell receptor beta chain. The data originate from a study of shared clonotypes between healthy human individuals. Turning to the study itself: Three CD4 naive, three CD4 memory, two CD8 naive and one CD8 memory plate were used per donor.

Germline V gene sequence: CDR1 KGHSH, CDR2 LQKENI. With 4 bases clipped from V and 0 bases from J, the junction kept 2 bases outside the gene matches. The CDR3 consists of 15 residues. Donors were Caucasian adults residing in Nashville, Tennessee, USA. CD4+ cells underwent separation, giving CD45RA+ naive and CD45RA-negative memory subsets. Deep-level running was used for the assay. The protocol was immunoSEQ multiplex PCR, while the TCRdb copy is restricted to in-frame clones and leaves out a portion. The repertoire holds roughly 2.6 million clones, with roughly 92% as singletons. This TCR came from a man younger than 35 in good health. J is TRBJ2-5 and V is TRBV18; 10 nucleotides match TRBD1. The sequencing sample was made of naive CD4+ T cells sorted from blood. Subset here: CD45RA+ positively selected. DNA for the CDR3: TGTGCCAGCTCACTGGGGACAGGGGACCAAGAGACCCAGTACTTC. Encoded protein: CASSLGTGDQETQYF.